The 6 T cell receptor beta chains in this list originate from one sample, sequenced in a study of Ad26.COV2.S vaccination and SARS-CoV-2 variants. Treatment specified: some 20 received Ad26.COV2.S at low or high dose, single or two shots; 5 received placebo; per-sample allocation not given. Day 63 following the first vaccine or placebo injection was when the samples were taken. The assay was immunoSEQ multiplex PCR, and TCRdb's table has in-frame clones only and misses some. The data hold about 350,000 clones, with 86% observed a single time. The sequencing here drew on peripheral blood, taken in a trial of Ad26.COV2.S vaccine versus placebo. The receptors come from a person aged 18-60 years who received the Ad26.COV2.S COVID-19 vaccine or a placebo.

The chain has TRBV20-1 and TRBJ1-5, with D uncertain. In germline, CDR1 is DFQATT, CDR2 SNEGSKA (reference sequence). V was cut by 3 bases and J by 7 bases, with 16 bases left in between. The CDR3 extends over 14 amino acids. DNA of the CDR3: TGCAGTGCTAGTGATCCCACGTCCCAACAGCCCCAGCATTTT. Translating gives CSASDPTSQQPQHF.

The V gene is TRBV7-9, the J gene TRBJ2-3; D not resolved. V lost 2 bases to trimming and J lost 0 bases, with 18 bases between them. CDR1 is SEHNR, CDR2 FQNEAQ, per germline (reference sequence). This CDR3 region has 18 residues. CDR3 sequence reads: CASSLFVHNRQSTDTQYF. The CDR3 region has the DNA TGTGCCAGCAGCTTATTCGTCCACAATCGGCAGAGCACAGATACGCAGTATTTT.

This sequence joins TRBV10-1 and TRBJ1-5; D is unclear. V lost 6 bases and J 0 bases, leaving 18 bases between the germline ends. The CDR3 runs to 17 residues. Germline CDR1 WNHNN, CDR2 SYGVQD (reference sequence). CDR3 sequence reads: CASSLPMGHFSNQPQHF. The CDR3 bases are TGCGCCAGCAGCCTACCGATGGGTCATTTTAGCAATCAGCCCCAGCATTTT.

The rearrangement joins TRBV28 to TRBJ2-7; 9 nucleotides agree with TRBD1. The germline gives CDR1 MDHEN, CDR2 SYDVKM. CDR3 size: 15 residues. J gave up 1 base and V 2 bases, and 3 bases lay outside the gene matches. The CDR3 bases are TGTGCCAGCAGTTTAACCGGGACAGGGTCCTACGAGCAGTACTTC. Its translation is CASSLTGTGSYEQYF.

This clone was picked up one time. The chain has TRBV7-2 and TRBJ1-5; 7 bases fit TRBD1. Germline-derived CDR1 and CDR2 are SGHTA and FQGNSA. V lost 5 bases, J lost 1 base, and 5 bases stayed unmatched. This CDR3 has 15 amino acids. CDR3 protein: CASSLTGSSNQPQHF. CDR3 in DNA: TGTGCCAGCAGCCTGACAGGGTCGAGCAATCAGCCCCAGCATTTT.

This clone was recorded once. The chain combines TRBV7-2 with TRBJ1-3, with a weak D call TRBD1 (6 bases). Trimming left V 5 bases short and J 3 bases short, with 11 bases between. This CDR3 contains 14 residues. Germline V gene lookup returns CDR1 SGHTA and CDR2 FQGNSA. The CDR3 loop is CASSPPGVGNTIYF. CDR3 nucleotides: TGTGCCAGCAGCCCGCCAGGGGTTGGAAACACCATATATTTT.